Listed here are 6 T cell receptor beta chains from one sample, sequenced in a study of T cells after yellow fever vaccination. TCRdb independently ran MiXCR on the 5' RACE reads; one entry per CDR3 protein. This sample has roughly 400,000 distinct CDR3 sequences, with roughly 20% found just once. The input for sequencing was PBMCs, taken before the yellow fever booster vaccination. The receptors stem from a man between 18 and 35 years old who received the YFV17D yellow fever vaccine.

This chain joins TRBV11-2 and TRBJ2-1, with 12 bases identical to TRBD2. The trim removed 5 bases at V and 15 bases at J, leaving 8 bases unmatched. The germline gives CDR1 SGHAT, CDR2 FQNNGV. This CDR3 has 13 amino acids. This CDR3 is CASSPEPGLAGFF. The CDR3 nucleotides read TGTGCCAGCAGCCCAGAACCGGGACTAGCGGGGTTCTTC.

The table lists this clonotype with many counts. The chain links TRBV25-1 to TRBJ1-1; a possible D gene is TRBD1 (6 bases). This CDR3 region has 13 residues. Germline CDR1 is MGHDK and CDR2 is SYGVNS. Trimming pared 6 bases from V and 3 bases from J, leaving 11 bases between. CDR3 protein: CASSRWTDTEAFF. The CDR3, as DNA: TGTGCCAGCAGCAGATGGACAGACACTGAAGCTTTCTTT.

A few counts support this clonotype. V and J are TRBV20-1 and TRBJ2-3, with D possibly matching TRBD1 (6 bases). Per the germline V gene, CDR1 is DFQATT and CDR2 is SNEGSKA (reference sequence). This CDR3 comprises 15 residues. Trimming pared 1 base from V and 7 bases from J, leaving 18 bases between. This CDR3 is CSARAIGTLINTQYF. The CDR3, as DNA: TGCAGTGCTAGAGCCATTGGGACACTAATTAATACGCAGTATTTT.

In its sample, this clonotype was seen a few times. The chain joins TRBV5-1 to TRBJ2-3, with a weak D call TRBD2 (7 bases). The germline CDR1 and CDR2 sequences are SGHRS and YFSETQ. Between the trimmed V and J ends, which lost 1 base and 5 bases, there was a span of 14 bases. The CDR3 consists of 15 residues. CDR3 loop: CASSLRGALGDTQYF. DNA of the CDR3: TGCGCCAGCAGCTTGCGGGGGGCCTTAGGAGATACGCAGTATTTT.

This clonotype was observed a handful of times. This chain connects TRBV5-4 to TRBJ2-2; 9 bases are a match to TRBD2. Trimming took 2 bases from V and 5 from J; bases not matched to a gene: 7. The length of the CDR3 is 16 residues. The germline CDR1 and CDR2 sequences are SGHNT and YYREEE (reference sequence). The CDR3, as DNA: TGTGCCAGCAGCTTTGCTAGCGGGGAATTTACCGGGGAGCTGTTTTTT. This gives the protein CASSFASGEFTGELFF.

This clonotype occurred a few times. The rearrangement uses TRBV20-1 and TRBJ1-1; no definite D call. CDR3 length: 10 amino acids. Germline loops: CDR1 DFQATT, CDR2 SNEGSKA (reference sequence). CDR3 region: CRLGSTEAFF. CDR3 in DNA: TGCAGGCTCGGGAGCACTGAAGCTTTCTTT.